This T cell receptor (beta chain) was observed in a study of cytomegalovirus exposure and HLA in healthy donors. The study, taken as a whole, reports: Sequencing had likely introduced a cluster of highly shared sequence variants as an artifact. One variant, a missense change in DCLRE1C, was linked in a later analysis to TCR beta V- and J-gene trimming.

This cohort consisted of healthy bone marrow donors. Donors were nominally healthy when sampled, though unrecorded immune exposures were likely. PCR amplification relied on 60 Vbeta primers (plus 13 Jbeta primers). Sequencing was performed with immunoSEQ multiplex PCR; in TCRdb, only in-frame clones are kept and a portion is missing. The repertoire includes 210,000 or so clones, approximately 82% of them detected once, and roughly 0.58% sits in the top ten. CDR3 length equals 14 residues. CDR1 and CDR2 (germline): MDHEN, SYDVKM. V lost 5 bases and J lost 2; bases outside the gene matches: 4. In regard to this clone: The antigen remains unidentified.

The origin of this receptor is a woman in her thirties or forties in good health and CMV-seronegative. The V and J genes are TRBV28 and TRBJ2-7; TRBD1 aligns across 9 bases. Sequencing was carried out using PBMCs. The CDR3 loop reads CASSGGQGPYEQYF. The CDR3 DNA reads as TGTGCCAGCAGTGGGGGACAGGGCCCCTACGAGCAGTACTTC.